This section outlines one TCR beta chain sequence together with its context. The antigen it binds to is not known. The input lacks base qualities; no much larger clone sits a single base away. Interpreted using the paper, the time point label stands for: about 28 days (+/-7) after the second vaccine dose. AZD1222 recipients with second doses at about 4 weeks or about 12 weeks were pooled, because spike-specific TCR depth and breadth did not differ between schedules. Vaccinee samples were obtained from the UK trials COV001 and COV002, which included a single-blind randomized controlled phase 2/3 trial of AZD1222 (ChAdOx1 nCoV-19) in healthy adults. For TCRbeta chain sequencing, PBMC samples were collected from trial participants at day 0 and at day 28 after the second dose. The data were taken from a study of T cell responses to AZD1222 COVID-19 vaccine (dated by TCRdb to the early 2020s). About the study as a whole: TCR sequencing covered over 230 trial participants: nearly 210 given two doses of AZD1222 and 26 given two doses of MenACWY control vaccine. Trial participants were enrolled by age into 18-55, 56-69 and 70-plus year subgroups, with about 150, 27 and 61 TCR-sequenced participants respectively.

General findings and caveats noted by the study authors: Reportedly, almost half of the unique spike-specific TCRs recognized epitopes lying outside the regions that are mutated in the B.1.351 and B.1.1.7 variants. After two AZD1222 doses, spike-specific TCR breadth and depth were significantly higher than at day 0 and than in MenACWY recipients. Because no day 14 peak-response samples were available, the repertoires could be characterized only after the peak T cell response. The vaccine-associated CD4 TCRs covered the entire spike protein, and the dominant responses fell in regions 160-218 and 743-854. Most participants were white British and females outnumbered males, and the authors suggested that clonal diversity may have been underestimated. In the small 56-69-year group, the increase in depth fell short of significance, most likely because of low power. Conclusions about previously exposed vaccinees were limited because only a handful of AZD1222 recipients were SARS-CoV-2 seropositive at baseline.

The CDR3 regions of human TCRbeta chains were analyzed by immunosequencing. Per the authors' processing: Repertoire TCRs were matched against a reference library of SARS-CoV-2-specific TCRs generated with the MIRA antigen-specificity platform. Breadth meant the fraction of unique TCRs that were SARS-CoV-2-associated, whereas depth meant the fraction of total T cells that were SARS-CoV-2-associated. Using the MIRA data, each spike-specific TCR was mapped to the spike region that the TCR reacts to and placed in a CD4 or CD8 class. Log10-transformed breadth and depth values were compared by one-way ANOVA with Sidak's multiple comparisons tests. TCRdb stores this immuneACCESS table with in-frame sequences only. Part of the clones is absent; in the studies checked, under half of the shortfall reflects unresolved V genes, and no reason is known for the rest. From that table come the V and J calls and clone size; the DNA was used to work out D and trimming. The sample contains about 86,000 clones, 88% of them found a single time. 9.5% to 13% of the sample belongs to the ten largest clones.

For this chain, trimming is 6 bases at the V end and 3 bases at the J end, and the number of junction bases without a gene match is 11. From the cysteine up to the phenylalanine, the CDR3 has a length of 16 residues. Of all the DNA, just the CDR3 is kept, 48 bases in frame from base 1. CDR1 and CDR2 are drawn from the germline V gene: SNHLY, FYNNEI. Here the sequenced sample was peripheral blood, taken 28 days after the second AZD1222 dose. This receptor chain uses TRBV2 and TRBJ1-1; a stretch of 9 junction bases matches TRBD1. The clonotype originates from an adult who received the AZD1222 COVID-19 vaccine. Here the CDR3 is given as CASSPPGQGSHTEAFF. The DNA sequence is given as TGTGCCAGCAGCCCCCCGGGACAGGGTAGCCACACTGAAGCTTTCTTT.